This TCR beta chain was captured in a study of cytomegalovirus exposure and HLA in healthy donors. PCR used 60 Vbeta primers and 13 Jbeta primers. TCRdb's copy holds only in-frame clones and misses some; the assay was immunoSEQ multiplex PCR. The table records roughly 110,000 clones, approximately 81% of them present only once. Overall study findings and caveats: CMV serostatus was the sole immune exposure data available. TRBV6-2, TRBV6-3 and some other V segments were excluded as indistinguishable. It has been reported that TCR beta sequences accurately predicted the HLA-A and HLA-B alleles of most subjects. In a later analysis, TCR association rates varied by HLA locus: DRB1 most, HLA-C fewest.

Points on this clone: Its antigen is not identified.

This CDR3 contains 14 residues. Germline V lookup: CDR1 MDHEN, CDR2 SYDVKM. V shed 4 bases and J shed 3 bases, with 12 bases lying between them. The receptor was derived from a man aged 25-40 years in good health and CMV-seronegative. Sample: PBMCs. The chain links TRBV28 to TRBJ1-2; D unresolved. As DNA, the CDR3 is TGTGCCAGCAGTTCCTCGTTAGTATACTATGGCTACACCTTC. Its protein is CASSSSLVYYGYTF.